A single sample gave rise to the 29 T cell receptor beta chains below, sequenced in a study of blood T cell repertoires in COVID-19. The repertoire was sequenced with immunoSEQ multiplex PCR; TCRdb's copy has only in-frame clones and lacks some. The sample shows approximately 670,000 clones, approximately 90% of them seen only once. Material for sequencing was peripheral blood. These receptors were taken from a woman younger than 30 with acute or convalescent COVID-19.

CDR3 nucleotides: TGTGCCTGGAGTCCAGGACAGGGGGCGCGGTACGAGCAGTACTTC. Translation gives CAWSPGQGARYEQYF. The chain joins TRBV30 to TRBJ2-7; 11 bases agree with TRBD1. The trim removed 2 bases at V and 4 bases at J, leaving 7 bases unmatched. The CDR3 sequence is 15 residues long. Germline CDR1 is GTSNPN and CDR2 is SVGIG (reference sequence).

The CDR3 loop reads CASSQALGTSGFPYEQYF. The CDR3 DNA sequence: TGTGCCAGCAGCCAAGCGTTGGGGACTAGCGGTTTTCCCTACGAGCAGTACTTC. This rearrangement joins TRBV4-2 to TRBJ2-7; 11 nucleotides agree with TRBD2. This CDR3 has 18 residues. The V gene's germline CDR1 is LGHNA and CDR2 YNFKEQ. Trimming took 1 base from V and 2 from J; bases not matched to a gene: 10.

The V gene is TRBV19, the J gene TRBJ2-4; D is perhaps TRBD1 (7 bases). Germline V lookup: CDR1 LNHDA, CDR2 SQIVND (reference sequence). The CDR3 extends over 14 amino acids. The ends were cut back, 6 bases at V and 2 bases at J, with 11 bases in the middle. The CDR3 DNA follows: TGTGCCAGTAGGCCAGGGGGGACCAAAAACATTCAGTACTTC. Translated, it gives CASRPGGTKNIQYF.

V and J are TRBV6-5 and TRBJ1-6; D not resolved. The CDR3 is 15 residues long. Trimming removed 7 bases from V and 0 bases from J, with 10 bases in between. Germline assignment: CDR1 MNHEY and CDR2 SVGAGI. CDR3 bases: TGTGCCAGCACCACCGACTTCTCCTATAATTCACCCCTCCACTTT. It encodes CASTTDFSYNSPLHF.

V gene TRBV6-1 combines with J gene TRBJ2-5, with a weak D call TRBD2 (6 bases). The CDR3 spans 16 residues. The V gene's germline CDR1 is MNHNS and CDR2 SASEGT. Trimming took 0 bases from V and 4 from J, leaving 15 bases between them. The CDR3 DNA follows: TGTGCCAGCAGTGAAGCGCTGGCGGGGCGCTTAGAGACCCAGTACTTC. This translates into CASSEALAGRLETQYF.

The V call is TRBV4-1, the J call TRBJ2-3; 9 nucleotides agree with TRBD2. The CDR3 is made up of 17 amino acids. Germline V gives CDR1 MGHRA, CDR2 YSYEKL. V lost 0 bases, J lost 5 bases, and 9 bases stayed unmatched. The CDR3 region is CASSQDRRGGSQDTQYF. CDR3 DNA sequence: TGCGCCAGCAGCCAAGATAGGCGGGGGGGGTCACAAGATACGCAGTATTTT.

The rearrangement uses TRBV29-1 and TRBJ1-5; TRBD1 aligns across 10 bases. The germline V gene has CDR1 SQVTM and CDR2 ANQGSEA. There are 14 residues in the CDR3. With V trimmed by 1 base and J by 7 bases, 4 bases remained unmatched. The CDR3 sequence: CSVEVGQGGQPQHF. The CDR3 DNA reads as TGCAGCGTTGAAGTTGGACAGGGGGGACAGCCCCAGCATTTT.

The rearrangement joins TRBV30 to TRBJ2-7, with a tentative D call TRBD1 (5 bases). This CDR3 region has 12 residues. The germline CDR1 and CDR2 sequences are GTSNPN and SVGIG (reference sequence). V lost 1 base, J lost 5 bases, and 9 bases lay in between. The CDR3, as DNA: TGTGCCTGGAGTGGACAGATCGACGAGCAGTACTTC. Translating it yields CAWSGQIDEQYF.

The chain carries TRBV10-2 and TRBJ1-2; no definite D call. The CDR3 sequence is 13 residues long. Germline V gene lookup returns CDR1 WSHSY and CDR2 SAAADI. With 4 bases removed from V and 7 bases from J, the gap between germline ends came to 13 bases. This CDR3 reads CASSGLREGGYTF. CDR3 sequence (DNA): TGCGCCAGCAGTGGCTTGAGGGAGGGTGGCTACACCTTC.

The V call is TRBV23-1, the J call TRBJ2-1; D not certain. TRBV23-1 is an open reading frame, and its role is uncertain. The CDR3 sequence is 11 residues long. V dropped 7 bases and J dropped 4 bases, with 5 bases sitting between them. The DNA for the CDR3 is TGCGCCAGCATCCCGTACAATGAGCAGTTCTTC. Translated: CASIPYNEQFF.

The V gene is TRBV10-3, the J gene TRBJ1-1; a weak D match, TRBD1 (5 bases). The V end was cut by 11 bases, the J end by 1 base, with 14 bases between. The CDR3 totals 13 residues. CDR1 is ENHRY and CDR2 is SYGVKD in the germline V gene. The CDR3 spells CAHAGPENTEAFF. As DNA, the CDR3 is TGTGCCCACGCGGGGCCGGAGAACACTGAAGCTTTCTTT.

This clone came up a few times. The CDR3 DNA follows: TGTGCCAGCAGTTACCCGCGGGGGTACTACACCTTC. Translation: CASSYPRGYYTF. The chain employs TRBV6-2 or TRBV6-3 and TRBJ1-2; the D gene is possibly TRBD1 (5 bases). The V end was cut by 2 bases, the J end by 10 bases, with 11 bases between. The CDR3 extends over 12 amino acids. CDR1 and CDR2 from the germline V gene are MNHEY and SVGEGT.

This clone has just a few counts. The chain uses TRBV18 and TRBJ1-2, with D maybe TRBD1 (5 bases). V was cut by 0 bases and J by 2 bases, with 7 bases left in between. The CDR3 is 14 amino acids. From germline, CDR1 is KGHSH and CDR2 LQKENI. CDR3: CASSPPPGNYGYTF. CDR3 coding DNA: TGTGCCAGCTCACCACCGCCAGGGAACTATGGCTACACCTTC. Full variable domain (rest looked up from reference TRBV18 and TRBJ1-2): NAGVMQNPRHLVRRRGQEARLRCSPMKGHSHVYWYRQLPEEGLKFMVYLQKENIIDESGMPKERFSAEFPKEGPSILRIQQVVRGDSAAYFCASSPPPGNYGYTFGSGTRLTVV.

The chain links TRBV28 to TRBJ1-2; no firm D call. V lost 5 bases, J lost 3 bases, and 7 bases lay in between. The CDR3 length is 12 residues. CDR1 and CDR2 (germline): MDHEN, SYDVKM. CDR3 nucleotides: TGTGCCAGCAGTAGGAGGGACTATGGCTACACCTTC. This gives the protein CASSRRDYGYTF.

This clone occurred once. The sample holds other DNA sequences that translate to the same CDR3. This chain links TRBV7-2 with TRBJ1-1, with 12 bases aligning to TRBD1. The length of the CDR3 is 15 residues. With V trimmed by 5 bases and J by 4 bases, 5 bases remained unmatched. The germline V gene has CDR1 SGHTA and CDR2 FQGNSA. CDR3: CASSPGQGARTEAFF. For the CDR3, the DNA is TGTGCCAGCAGCCCGGGACAGGGGGCGCGCACTGAAGCTTTCTTT.

The table lists this clone with a count of one. The rearrangement uses TRBV29-1 and TRBJ1-2; D gene ambiguous. CDR3 length: 13 residues. The V gene's germline CDR1 is SQVTM and CDR2 ANQGSEA. Between the trimmed V and J ends, which lost 3 bases and 5 bases, there was a span of 13 bases. The CDR3 DNA reads as TGCAGCGTTGATGGCGGGTCGGAATATGGCTACACCTTC. It yields the protein CSVDGGSEYGYTF.

The J gene is TRBJ1-2, the V gene TRBV2, with a possible D match to TRBD1 (5 bases). The CDR3 loop spans 16 amino acids. The V end lost 8 bases, the J end lost 2 bases, and 21 bases lay between the germline ends. Per germline, CDR1 SNHLY and CDR2 FYNNEI. The CDR3 sequence is CASGSPGGRQNYGYTF. As DNA, the CDR3 is TGTGCCAGCGGGAGTCCCGGGGGTCGGCAAAACTATGGCTACACCTTC.

The chain combines TRBV2 with TRBJ2-3; D might be TRBD2 (5 bases). Between the trimmed V and J ends, which lost 6 bases and 0 bases, there was a span of 10 bases. CDR1 SNHLY and CDR2 FYNNEI come from the germline V gene. The CDR3 sequence is 14 residues long. CDR3 coding DNA: TGTGCCAGCAGCCCACGGACTAGCACAGATACGCAGTATTTT. Translated: CASSPRTSTDTQYF.

The chain couples TRBV7-9 to TRBJ1-2; D unclear. The V gene lost 5 bases and the J gene lost 7 bases, with 11 bases spanning the gap. This CDR3 has 12 residues. The germline gives CDR1 SEHNR, CDR2 FQNEAQ (reference sequence). The CDR3 loop reads CASSLSVGGYTF. CDR3 nucleotide sequence: TGTGCCAGCAGCCTTAGCGTGGGTGGCTACACCTTC.

The CDR3 DNA sequence: TGCGCCAGCAGCCAAGAGCGGACTAGCTTCTTTACGCAGTATTTT. Protein sequence: CASSQERTSFFTQYF. The genes are TRBV4-3 and TRBJ2-3; TRBD2 matches 8 bases. Unmatched junction bases numbered 7, after V lost 0 bases and J lost 8 bases. The CDR3 consists of 15 residues. Germline values: CDR1 LGHNA, CDR2 YSLEER.

The chain combines TRBV7-2 with TRBJ1-2; a weak D match, TRBD1 (6 bases). CDR3 size: 16 residues. The ends were cut back, 5 bases at V and 2 bases at J, with 18 bases in the middle. The germline V gene has CDR1 SGHTA and CDR2 FQGNSA. CDR3 DNA: TGTGCCAGCAGCCCGCGGGGGCAGACCCAAAACTATGGCTACACCTTC. It translates to CASSPRGQTQNYGYTF.

This chain connects TRBV29-1 to TRBJ2-2, with TRBD1 identical over 8 bases. V shed 7 bases and J 6 bases; nucleotides not matched to a gene: 7. In germline, CDR1 is SQVTM, CDR2 ANQGSEA. This CDR3 comprises 13 residues. The CDR3 DNA follows: TGCAGCGGGTCGACAGGGGATTCCGGGGAGCTGTTTTTT. Translated: CSGSTGDSGELFF.

In the case of this clone: This sample also contains other DNA sequences that code for the same CDR3. The chain recombines TRBV7-2 with TRBJ1-2, with TRBD1 as a possible D gene (5 bases). This CDR3 comprises 13 residues. Trimming removed 1 base from V and 4 bases from J, with 7 bases in between. The germline CDR1 and CDR2 sequences are SGHTA and FQGNSA. The CDR3: CASSLGQFYGYTF. The CDR3 DNA sequence: TGTGCCAGCAGCTTAGGACAGTTCTATGGCTACACCTTC.

In its sample, this clone was seen a few times. This chain links TRBV30 with TRBJ1-2, with 11 nucleotides matching TRBD1. CDR1 and CDR2 from the germline V gene are GTSNPN and SVGIG (reference sequence). Losses at the gene ends were 1 base for V and 8 bases for J; bases not matched to a gene: 3. The CDR3 is 13 residues long. In DNA form, the CDR3 reads TGTGCCTGGAGTGAGGACAGGGGGCTCGGCTACACCTTC. Protein: CAWSEDRGLGYTF.

The rearrangement links TRBV12-5 to TRBJ1-5; D is ambiguous. Trimming stripped 5 bases from V and 6 bases from J, with 14 bases between. Germline V CDR1 and CDR2: LGHNT, FRNRAP. CDR3 length: 14 residues. CDR3 DNA sequence: TGTGCTAGTGGTCCCCTAGGAGGAACTCAGCCCCAGCATTTT. This codes for CASGPLGGTQPQHF.

The chain uses TRBV14 and TRBJ1-2, with 10 nucleotides matching TRBD1. The germline CDR1 and CDR2 sequences are SGHDN and FVKESK. With V trimmed by 5 bases and J by 8 bases, 5 bases remained unmatched. The CDR3 runs to 13 residues. The CDR3 loop is CASSSGTGDGYTF. The CDR3 DNA follows: TGTGCCAGCAGCTCCGGGACAGGGGACGGCTACACCTTC.

The V and J genes are TRBV2 and TRBJ2-7, with TRBD1 matching over 12 bases. V gave up 3 bases and J gave up 2 bases; unmatched junction bases: 11. The CDR3 has 18 amino acids. The germline CDR1 and CDR2 sequences are SNHLY and FYNNEI. The DNA for the CDR3 is TGTGCCAGCAGTGACCTCGTCCCGGGACAGGGGGCTACCTACGAGCAGTACTTC. This codes for CASSDLVPGQGATYEQYF.

There are a few counts of this clone. The chain is built from TRBV7-3 and TRBJ1-1, with D uncertain. This CDR3 region has 14 residues. Germline CDR1 reads SGHTA; CDR2 reads FQGTGA. V was cut by 5 bases and J by 4 bases, with 14 bases left in between. CDR3: CASSPRFESTEAFF. In DNA form, the CDR3 reads TGTGCCAGCAGCCCGCGCTTCGAGTCCACTGAAGCTTTCTTT.

The V gene is TRBV3-1 (or the pseudogene TRBV3-2), the J gene TRBJ2-1, with TRBD2 as a possible D gene (5 bases). V lost 3 bases and J lost 7, with 13 bases in between. Germline V gives CDR1 LGHDT, CDR2 YNNKEL (reference sequence). This CDR3 spans 14 amino acids. CDR3 sequence: CASSHEGFENEQFF. CDR3 coding DNA: TGTGCCAGCAGCCATGAGGGCTTCGAGAATGAGCAGTTCTTC.